A single sample gave rise to the 25 T cell receptor beta chains below, sequenced in a study of blood T cells in healthy people across ages. A second PCR of about 7 to 12 cycles used a sample-barcoded 5' primer and a J-beta primer mix. TCRdb re-analysed the 5' RACE reads in MiXCR, keeping a single row per CDR3 protein. The sample carries around 780,000 distinct CDR3 sequences, 56% recorded once. The sample comprised blood. The receptors here all came from a man aged 40-55 years in good health.

A few counts support this clonotype. This chain uses TRBV7-2 with TRBJ2-7; 7 bases are a match to TRBD2. Germline CDR1 reads SGHTA; CDR2 reads FQGNSA. CDR3 length: 16 residues. With V trimmed by 1 base and J by 3 bases, 9 bases remained unmatched. DNA of the CDR3: TGTGCCAGCAGCTTAGTGGTGTCTAGCGGCGACTACGAGCAGTACTTC. The encoded protein is CASSLVVSSGDYEQYF.

The chain couples TRBV24-1 to TRBJ2-3; no definite D call. The germline V gene encodes CDR1 KGHDR and CDR2 SFDVKD. The germline V and J ends were trimmed by 2 bases and 2 bases, with 13 bases remaining between them. This CDR3 has 16 residues. The CDR3 DNA reads TGTGCCACCAGTGATTCCCAGCGAGACTCCACAGATACGCAGTATTTT. It is translated as CATSDSQRDSTDTQYF.

V gene TRBV29-1 combines with J gene TRBJ2-1, with TRBD2 as a possible D gene (6 bases). The CDR3 is made up of 13 amino acids. Trimming cost V 4 bases and J 3 bases, with 10 bases left between them. Germline V CDR1 and CDR2: SQVTM, ANQGSEA. CDR3 sequence: CSVVGSGYNEQFF. The DNA of the CDR3 is TGCAGCGTTGTAGGTAGCGGCTACAATGAGCAGTTCTTC.

V gene TRBV27 combines with J gene TRBJ1-2, with a tentative D call TRBD1 (5 bases). The CDR3 loop spans 14 amino acids. Trimming took 3 bases from V and 4 from J, leaving 12 bases between them. From germline, CDR1 is MNHEY and CDR2 SMNVEV (reference sequence). CDR3 loop: CASSFWQGGYGYTF. CDR3 coding DNA: TGTGCCAGCAGTTTTTGGCAGGGTGGCTATGGCTACACCTTC.

In nucleotides, the CDR3 is TGTGCCACCAGCAGAGAGTGGGCCTCTGGAAACACCATATATTTT. It encodes CATSREWASGNTIYF. The J gene is TRBJ1-3, the V gene TRBV15; no clear D. This CDR3 comprises 15 residues. Per the germline V gene, CDR1 is LNHNV and CDR2 is YYDKDF (reference sequence). The V end lost 0 bases, the J end lost 0 bases, and 6 bases lay between the germline ends.

J is TRBJ2-3 and V is TRBV3-1; 8 nucleotides agree with TRBD2. The CDR3 runs 17 residues. J lost 2 bases, V lost 0 bases, and 7 bases had no gene match. Germline CDR1 LGHDT, CDR2 YNNKEL (reference sequence). CDR3 protein: CASSQDGLAGYTDTQYF. In nucleotides, the CDR3 is TGTGCCAGCAGCCAAGATGGGTTAGCGGGGTACACAGATACGCAGTATTTT.

This clonotype has a handful of counts. Here the CDR3 DNA reads TGCGCCAGCAGCCAATCATGGGTGCGGCGCTACAATGAGCAGTTCTTC. This translates into CASSQSWVRRYNEQFF. The genes are TRBV4-1 and TRBJ2-1; D remains ambiguous. CDR1 and CDR2 from the germline V gene are MGHRA and YSYEKL. This CDR3 is 16 amino acids long. Trimming pared 2 bases from V and 3 bases from J, leaving 14 bases between.

This clonotype was seen a handful of times. The rearrangement uses TRBV5-1 and TRBJ1-2; D is ambiguous. This CDR3 has 12 residues. CDR1 is SGHRS, CDR2 YFSETQ, per germline. Trimming removed 4 bases at V and 7 bases at J, with 11 bases between. CDR3: CASSTQSGGYTF. In nucleotides, the CDR3 is TGCGCCAGCAGCACGCAAAGCGGTGGCTACACCTTC.

This clonotype was seen a few times. V is TRBV11-2 and J is TRBJ2-4; D ambiguous. Trimming pared 0 bases from V and 0 bases from J, leaving 9 bases between. The CDR3 extends over 16 amino acids. The germline gives CDR1 SGHAT, CDR2 FQNNGV. CDR3: CASSLEAGLAKNIQYF. The CDR3 DNA follows: TGTGCCAGCAGCTTAGAGGCAGGTCTAGCCAAAAACATTCAGTACTTC.

About this clonotype itself: Being one base from a much bigger clone, this may be a read error. This rearrangement joins TRBV29-1 to TRBJ2-1; 7 nucleotides line up with TRBD1. CDR1 is SQVTM, CDR2 ANQGSEA, per germline. This CDR3 is 14 amino acids long. V lost 2 bases to trimming and J lost 10 bases; unmatched junction nucleotides: 11. The CDR3 region has the DNA TGCAGCGTTGAATCCAGACAGGGTGTCCGGGAGCAGTTCTTC. It specifies CSVESRQGVREQFF.

There are many counts of this clonotype. The V call is TRBV9, the J call TRBJ2-3; TRBD2 agrees at 7 bases. Germline trimming cut 7 bases from V and 3 bases from J; bases unmatched to any gene: 2. The CDR3 has 12 residues. Germline V CDR1 and CDR2: SGDLS, YYNGEE. The CDR3 DNA reads TGTGCCAGCGGGACTACGACAGATACGCAGTATTTT. It yields the protein CASGTTTDTQYF.

This clonotype appeared a few times. This chain uses TRBV20-1 with TRBJ1-6; no clear D gene. The CDR3 totals 16 residues. V lost 5 bases and J 0 bases, leaving 14 bases between the germline ends. Germline CDR1 and CDR2: DFQATT and SNEGSKA (reference sequence). The CDR3: CSAQLGGLSYNSPLHF. Written as DNA, the CDR3 is TGCAGTGCTCAACTCGGAGGGCTCTCCTATAATTCACCCCTCCACTTT.

Comment on this clonotype: The junction and the germline gene differ at one end; a read error may be behind it. V and J are TRBV14 and TRBJ2-1, with TRBD2 matching 9 bases. Germline V gene lookup returns CDR1 SGHDN and CDR2 FVKESK. The CDR3 sequence is 16 residues long. The CDR3 here is CASSQRGGGYNNVQFF. CDR3 nucleotides: TGTGCCAGCAGCCAGCGGGGGGGTGGCTACAACAATGTGCAGTTCTTC.

The chain is built from TRBV6-1 and TRBJ1-5; D gene uncertain. This CDR3 has 15 amino acids. V lost 7 bases and J lost 6, with 19 bases in between. Germline CDR1 and CDR2: MNHNS and SASEGT. The CDR3 DNA reads TGTGCCAGCAAGGATGAGGCTATCCGGGGTCAGCCCCAGCATTTT. As protein: CASKDEAIRGQPQHF.

The chain links TRBV5-1 to TRBJ2-7, with 8 bases aligning to TRBD1. CDR1 SGHRS and CDR2 YFSETQ come from the germline V gene. This CDR3 contains 15 residues. V lost 4 bases and J lost 5; bases outside the gene matches: 11. The CDR3 here is CASSPGAGGQDEQYF. In nucleotides, the CDR3 is TGCGCCAGCAGCCCCGGGGCCGGGGGACAGGACGAGCAGTACTTC. Supplemented by reference TRBV5-1 and TRBJ2-7, the full variable domain reads KAGVTQTPRYLIKTRGQQVTLSCSPISGHRSVSWYQQTPGQGLQFLFEYFSETQRNKGNFPGRFSGRQFSNSRSEMNVSTLELGDSALYLCASSPGAGGQDEQYFGPGTRLTVT.

This clonotype was counted a few times. The chain combines TRBV7-9 with TRBJ2-7; 7 bases agree with TRBD1. This CDR3 is built from 11 residues. Trimming took 7 bases from V and 6 from J; bases not matched to a gene: 3. Germline V gene lookup returns CDR1 SEHNR and CDR2 FQNEAQ (reference sequence). This CDR3 is CASTSGGEQYF. DNA for the CDR3: TGTGCCAGCACCTCAGGGGGCGAGCAGTACTTC.

The chain couples TRBV20-1 to TRBJ1-2; D is perhaps TRBD1 (5 bases). The CDR3 spans 12 residues. Per the germline V gene, CDR1 is DFQATT and CDR2 is SNEGSKA (reference sequence). Deletions cut 5 bases from V and 8 bases from J, with 15 bases between. CDR3 protein: CSAGEGVRGYTF. The CDR3 nucleotides read TGCAGTGCTGGGGAAGGGGTCCGCGGCTACACCTTC.

This clonotype was seen only once. This chain joins TRBV7-2 and TRBJ1-2; 7 bases align to TRBD1. Germline lookup yields CDR1 SGHTA and CDR2 FQGNSA. This CDR3 spans 14 amino acids. V lost 5 bases and J lost 8; bases outside the gene matches: 11. CDR3 nucleotide sequence: TGTGCCAGCAGCCCAGGGGGGGAGGTGAGAGGCTACACCTTC. Its translation is CASSPGGEVRGYTF.

As DNA, the CDR3 is TGTGCCAGCAGCGTAGGTAGTGGAGGGGCGTACCAAGAGACCCAGTACTTC. The encoded protein is CASSVGSGGAYQETQYF. The chain couples TRBV9 to TRBJ2-5, with D tentatively TRBD2 (6 bases). Trimming took 0 bases from V and 0 from J, leaving 15 bases between them. The CDR3 is 17 residues long. Germline V lookup: CDR1 SGDLS, CDR2 YYNGEE.

V is TRBV7-9 and J is TRBJ1-5, with 10 bases that match TRBD1. The CDR3 is 16 residues long. Unmatched junction bases numbered 5, after V lost 0 bases and J lost 6 bases. In germline, CDR1 is SEHNR, CDR2 FQNEAQ (reference sequence). CDR3: CASSLADRGLSQPQHF. CDR3 bases: TGTGCCAGCAGCTTAGCGGACAGGGGGTTGTCTCAGCCCCAGCATTTT. Using reference TRBV7-9 and TRBJ1-5 for the parts outside the CDR3, the full variable domain is DTGVSQNPRHKITKRGQNVTFRCDPISEHNRLYWYRQTLGQGPEFLTYFQNEAQLEKSRLLSDRFSAERPKGSFSTLEIQRTEQGDSAMYLCASSLADRGLSQPQHFGDGTRLSIL.

The chain recombines TRBV7-2 with TRBJ1-2, with D tentatively TRBD1 (5 bases). V lost 4 bases and J 4 bases, leaving 10 bases between the germline ends. Germline V CDR1 and CDR2: SGHTA, FQGNSA. There are 13 residues in the CDR3. The CDR3 here is CASSSTGAYGYTF. The DNA of the CDR3 is TGTGCCAGCAGCTCTACAGGAGCCTATGGCTACACCTTC.

This clonotype was counted only a few times. The chain recombines TRBV28 with TRBJ2-2; 7 nucleotides match TRBD2. Trimming cost V 2 bases and J 3 bases; bases outside gene matches: 3. In germline, CDR1 is MDHEN, CDR2 SYDVKM. The CDR3 spans 15 residues. This chain's CDR3 is CASSLAGDYTGELFF. CDR3 coding DNA: TGTGCCAGCAGTTTAGCGGGGGACTACACCGGGGAGCTGTTTTTT.

The chain has TRBV3-1 and TRBJ2-1, with 7 bases identical to TRBD1. CDR1 is LGHDT and CDR2 is YNNKEL in the germline V gene (reference sequence). V was pared by 8 bases and J by 7 bases, with 8 bases of the junction left unmatched. The CDR3 runs to 13 residues. CDR3 bases: TGTGCCAGCGGCGAAACAGGGGCTAATGAGCAGTTCTTC. Translating gives CASGETGANEQFF.

J is TRBJ2-7 and V is TRBV4-1; D might be TRBD2 (5 bases). V gave up 0 bases and J gave up 2 bases, with 14 bases separating them. The CDR3 has 16 residues. CDR1 is MGHRA, CDR2 YSYEKL, per germline. The CDR3 loop is CASSQELSSSTYEQYF. In DNA form, the CDR3 reads TGCGCCAGCAGCCAAGAATTGTCTAGCAGCACCTACGAGCAGTACTTC.

This chain links TRBV4-3 with TRBJ1-4; 7 positions match TRBD1. Germline V gives CDR1 LGHNA, CDR2 YSLEER. The CDR3 runs to 17 residues. V lost 0 bases to trimming and J lost 6 bases; unmatched junction nucleotides: 10. CDR3 nucleotide sequence: TGCGCCAGCAGCCAAGATATACCAGGGGGTGCGGATGAAAAACTGTTTTTT. Translating it yields CASSQDIPGGADEKLFF.